The rows below give T cell receptor beta chains drawn from one sample of a study of blood T cell repertoires in COVID-19. Assay used: immunoSEQ multiplex PCR; TCRdb lists only in-frame clones, some missing. The profile shows 200,000 to 250,000 clones, 90% of them singletons. Material for sequencing was PBMCs or T cells enriched from blood (not recorded which). All receptors derive from a man aged 30 to 39 who had been exposed to COVID-19. Both conserved end residues are part of each CDR3. The D gene is left open where the match is weak. A row's size may be missing; if present it is once, few, many or a size class.

-	TRBJ2-7	TRBD1	TRBV19	CASSIRDRAYEQYF	TGTGCCAGTAGTATCCGGGACAGGGCTTACGAGCAGTACTTC
-	TRBJ2-2	TRBD2	TRBV3-1/TRBV3-2	CASSQGPSGYTGELFF	TGTGCCAGCAGCCAAGGTCCTAGCGGATACACCGGGGAGCTGTTTTTT
-	TRBJ1-3	-	TRBV14	CASSQDLDSAFSGNTIYF	TGTGCCAGCAGCCAAGATTTGGACAGTGCCTTCTCTGGAAACACCATATATTTT
-	TRBJ1-2	TRBD1	TRBV18	CASSRETGQGDGYTF	TGTGCCAGCTCAAGGGAAACGGGACAGGGGGACGGCTACACCTTC
-	TRBJ2-2	-	TRBV2	CAIGTLHTPTGELFF	TGTGCCATTGGGACACTTCATACTCCCACCGGGGAGCTGTTTTTT
-	TRBJ2-7	-	TRBV9	CASSPRTASSYEQYF	TGTGCCAGCAGCCCCCGGACAGCTAGCTCCTACGAGCAGTACTTC
-	TRBJ1-6	TRBD1	TRBV6-5	CASSSTGGWSSPLHF	TGTGCCAGCAGTTCCACAGGGGGCTGGAGTTCACCCCTCCACTTT
-	TRBJ2-1	TRBD2	TRBV5-6	CASSPIAGAHYNEQFF	TGTGCCAGCAGCCCAATAGCGGGGGCCCACTACAATGAGCAGTTCTTC
-	TRBJ1-1	-	TRBV11-2	CASSLAGVVTEAFF	TGTGCCAGCAGCTTGGCAGGGGTAGTCACTGAAGCTTTCTTT
medium-sized	TRBJ2-1	TRBD2	TRBV6-5	CASSYVAGVGSEQFF	TGTGCCAGCAGTTACGTAGCGGGGGTAGGTAGTGAGCAGTTCTTC
-	TRBJ2-7	TRBD1	TRBV7-2	CASSFRRSLTGGGEQYF	TGTGCCAGCAGCTTTAGGCGGTCACTTACAGGGGGAGGCGAGCAGTACTTC
-	TRBJ2-3	TRBD2	TRBV9	CASSPRTSGGSTDTQYF	TGTGCCAGCAGCCCTAGGACTAGCGGGGGGAGCACAGATACGCAGTATTTT
-	TRBJ2-5	-	TRBV3-1/TRBV3-2	CASSSSWRVDLETQYF	TGTGCCAGCAGCTCGTCTTGGAGGGTTGATTTGGAGACCCAGTACTTC
few	TRBJ1-6	-	TRBV6-5	CASTYYNSPLHF	TGTGCCAGCACGTACTATAATTCACCCCTCCACTTT
-	TRBJ1-3	TRBD1	TRBV7-2	CASSYRGSSGNTIYF	TGTGCCAGCAGCTACAGGGGTAGCTCTGGAAACACCATATATTTT
-	TRBJ2-1	TRBD2	TRBV7-2	CASSANLAGTYNEQFF	TGTGCCAGCAGCGCCAACCTAGCGGGGACCTACAATGAGCAGTTCTTC
-	TRBJ2-2	-	TRBV7-9	CASSLAKGGGPANTGELFF	TGTGCCAGCAGCTTAGCGAAGGGCGGCGGGCCCGCGAACACCGGGGAGCTGTTTTTT
-	TRBJ2-1	TRBD1	TRBV2	CASSELGTGSSYNEQFF	TGTGCCAGCAGTGAATTGGGGACAGGGAGCTCCTACAATGAGCAGTTCTTC
-	TRBJ1-6	TRBD1	TRBV10-2	CASRTGDSYNSPLHF	TGCGCCAGCAGGACAGGGGATTCCTATAATTCACCCCTCCACTTT
-	TRBJ1-1	TRBD1	TRBV9	CASSVEGAGTEAFF	TGTGCCAGCAGCGTAGAGGGGGCTGGGACTGAAGCTTTCTTT
-	TRBJ1-1	-	TRBV2	CASRGTMNTEAFF	TGTGCCAGCAGAGGGACAATGAACACTGAAGCTTTCTTT
-	TRBJ2-3	TRBD2	TRBV4-2	CASSQEAVVAGAGSDTQYF	TGTGCCAGCAGCCAAGAGGCCGTAGTAGCGGGGGCAGGTTCAGATACGCAGTATTTT